This entry lists 14 T cell receptor beta chains sequenced from one sample in a study of T cells in Graves' hyperthyroidism and ophthalmopathy. The investigators amplified TCR beta CDR3 regions from RNA transcripts. During a first-round RT-PCR of the TCR CDR3, the HTBI primer set was used. One entry per CDR3 protein results from TCRdb running MiXCR on the multiplex PCR reads. This sample has roughly 500,000 distinct CDR3 sequences, with 11% to 15% found just once. Specimen: blood. These receptors all come from a woman aged 25-40 years with Graves' hyperthyroidism that later progressed to Graves' ophthalmopathy.

There are many counts of this clonotype. This rearrangement joins TRBV7-9 to TRBJ2-5, with 9 bases that match TRBD1. V shed 5 bases and J 1 base; nucleotides not matched to a gene: 5. Germline V CDR1 and CDR2: SEHNR, FQNEAQ (reference sequence). There are 15 residues in the CDR3. The chain's CDR3 is CASSMRDRAQETQYF. In DNA, the CDR3 is TGTGCCAGCAGCATGAGGGACAGGGCCCAAGAGACCCAGTACTTC.

This clonotype occurred a few times. The V and J genes are TRBV20-1 and TRBJ2-1; 12 nucleotides align to TRBD2. This CDR3 is built from 16 residues. Unmatched junction bases numbered 4, after V lost 2 bases and J lost 2 bases. Looked up from germline, CDR1 is DFQATT and CDR2 is SNEGSKA (reference sequence). CDR3 residues: CSARRTSGTPYNEQFF. CDR3 nucleotide sequence: TGCAGTGCTAGAAGGACTAGCGGGACTCCCTACAATGAGCAGTTCTTC.

V gene TRBV15 combines with J gene TRBJ2-4, with no clear D. Germline CDR1 reads LNHNV; CDR2 reads YYDKDF (reference sequence). The CDR3 covers 15 residues. Trimming removed 0 bases from V and 7 bases from J, with 13 bases in between. The CDR3 nucleotides are TGTGCCACCAGCAGAGAAAGGGCCTCGGCGAACATTCAGTACTTC. Amino acids: CATSRERASANIQYF.

The sample holds many counts of this clonotype. The CDR3: CASSPDLGQETQYF. The CDR3 nucleotides read TGTGCCAGCTCACCTGACCTAGGACAAGAGACCCAGTACTTC. The chain uses TRBV18 and TRBJ2-5; no clear D gene. Germline CDR1 and CDR2: KGHSH and LQKENI. Deletions cut 3 bases from V and 2 bases from J, with 10 bases between. The CDR3 totals 14 residues.

The table lists this clonotype with many counts. The rearrangement links TRBV12-3 or TRBV12-4 to TRBJ1-5, with TRBD1 identical over 9 bases. The CDR3 extends over 14 amino acids. V lost 6 bases and J lost 6; bases outside the gene matches: 6. CDR3 loop: CASRPGTGFQPQHF. The DNA of the CDR3 is TGTGCCAGCAGACCCGGGACAGGGTTTCAGCCCCAGCATTTT.

The sample holds many counts of this clonotype. This chain links TRBV28 with TRBJ2-3, with TRBD1 matching 10 bases. The CDR3 consists of 15 residues. CDR1 and CDR2 (germline): MDHEN, SYDVKM. V trimming: 6 bases; J trimming: 5 bases; junction bases outside the gene matches: 8. The CDR3, as DNA: TGTGCCAGCAGATCCGGGACAGGGGATATAGATACGCAGTATTTT. The encoded protein is CASRSGTGDIDTQYF.

This clonotype has a count of ten or more. The J gene is TRBJ2-3, the V gene TRBV5-1; maybe TRBD1 (5 bases). Germline loops: CDR1 SGHRS, CDR2 YFSETQ. Between the trimmed V and J ends, which lost 0 bases and 6 bases, there was a span of 14 bases. The length of the CDR3 is 15 residues. CDR3 in DNA: TGCGCCAGCAGCTTGGTAGGGGCGAATGGGGATACGCAGTATTTT. Protein sequence: CASSLVGANGDTQYF.

This clonotype was picked up a small number of times. This likely comes from a read error, as the CDR3 has no conserved phenylalanine or tryptophan at its end. The rearrangement joins TRBV18 to TRBJ1-1, with D maybe TRBD1 (6 bases). From germline, CDR1 is KGHSH and CDR2 LQKENI. This CDR3 spans 14 amino acids. V lost 5 bases, J lost 6 bases, and 16 bases lay in between. CDR3 protein: CASSASTGGAEAFL. In DNA, the CDR3 is TGTGCCAGCTCAGCTTCGACAGGAGGAGCTGAAGCTTTCCTT.

This clonotype came up many times. The V gene is TRBV12-3 or TRBV12-4, the J gene TRBJ2-7, with TRBD1 identical over 8 bases. Losses at the gene ends were 5 bases for V and 1 base for J; bases not matched to a gene: 7. The CDR3 has 15 amino acids. The CDR3 here is CASSPQGAISYEQYF. CDR3 nucleotide sequence: TGTGCCAGCAGTCCCCAGGGGGCCATTTCCTACGAGCAGTACTTC.

This clonotype showed up many times. The gene calls are TRBV29-1 and TRBJ1-1, with D unresolved. Looked up from germline, CDR1 is SQVTM and CDR2 is ANQGSEA. Trimming left V 7 bases short and J 0 bases short, with 15 bases between. The CDR3 sequence is 14 residues long. In DNA, the CDR3 is TGCAGCGCCGAACAGTTCGCCATGAACACTGAAGCTTTCTTT. Protein sequence: CSAEQFAMNTEAFF. The variable domain in full, completed from reference TRBV29-1 and TRBJ1-1, reads SAVISQKPSRDICQRGTSLTIQCQVDSQVTMMFWYRQQPGQSLTLIATANQGSEATYESGFVIDKFPISRPNLTFSTLTVSNMSPEDSSIYLCSAEQFAMNTEAFFGQGTRLTVV.

As concerns this clonotype: This may be a read error: a much more frequent sequence differs by one nucleotide. The V and J genes are TRBV7-6 and TRBJ2-5; 11 positions match TRBD1. CDR1 is SGHVS, CDR2 FNYEAQ, per germline. The length of the CDR3 is 16 residues. CDR3 coding DNA: TGTGCCAGCAGCCCTCTGCCGGGACAGGGGGGCGAGAGCCAGTACTTC. It codes for CASSPLPGQGGESQYF.

This clonotype appeared many times. J is TRBJ2-7 and V is TRBV2; possibly TRBD1 for D (6 bases). CDR1 is SNHLY and CDR2 is FYNNEI in the germline V gene. The CDR3 loop spans 13 amino acids. The CDR3 DNA follows: TGTGCATCCCGTCTGGGGGCGAATTACGAGCAGTACTTC. Translation gives CASRLGANYEQYF.

This clonotype was seen more than once but under ten times. This sequence joins TRBV27 and TRBJ1-3; 8 bases fit TRBD1. Germline CDR1 is MNHEY and CDR2 is SMNVEV (reference sequence). This CDR3 contains 13 residues. With V trimmed by 5 bases and J by 14 bases, 11 bases remained unmatched. The CDR3 bases are TGTGCCAGCAGTGGACAGGGTCTGGACCGGTTATATTTT. Encoded protein: CASSGQGLDRLYF.

As regards this clonotype: A much larger clone is a single base away; this may be a read error. This chain joins TRBV29-1 and TRBJ2-2, with a possible D match to TRBD1 (5 bases). Germline CDR1 SQVTM, CDR2 ANQGSEA. V was cut by 2 bases and J by 4 bases, with 8 bases left in between. This CDR3 comprises 13 residues. In nucleotides, the CDR3 is TGCAGCGTTGAATATAGGGGCACCGGGGAGCTGTTTTTT. Its translation: CSVEYRGTGELFF.